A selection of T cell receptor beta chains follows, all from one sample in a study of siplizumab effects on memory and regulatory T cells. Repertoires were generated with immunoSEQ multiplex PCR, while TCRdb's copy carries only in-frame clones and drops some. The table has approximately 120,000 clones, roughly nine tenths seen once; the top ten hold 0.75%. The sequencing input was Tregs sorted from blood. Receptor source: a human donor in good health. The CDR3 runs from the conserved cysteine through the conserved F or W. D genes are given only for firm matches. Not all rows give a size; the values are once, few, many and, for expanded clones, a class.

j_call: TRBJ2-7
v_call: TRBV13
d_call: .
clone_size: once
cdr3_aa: CASSLSTVSRSSYEQYF
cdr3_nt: TGTGCCAGCAGCTTATCGACGGTTTCTAGGAGCTCCTACGAGCAGTACTTC

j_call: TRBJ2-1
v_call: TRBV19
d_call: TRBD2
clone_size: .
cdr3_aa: CASSKGTSGSLYNEQFF
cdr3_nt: TGTGCCAGTAGCAAAGGGACTAGCGGGAGTCTCTACAATGAGCAGTTCTTC

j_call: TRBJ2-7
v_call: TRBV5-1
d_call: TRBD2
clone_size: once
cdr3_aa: CASTRGTSGPYEQYF
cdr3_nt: TGCGCCAGCACCCGCGGGACTAGCGGACCCTACGAGCAGTACTTC

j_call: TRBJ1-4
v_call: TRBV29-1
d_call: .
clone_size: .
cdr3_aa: CSVSATNEKLFF
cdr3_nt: TGCAGCGTTAGCGCAACTAATGAAAAACTGTTTTTT

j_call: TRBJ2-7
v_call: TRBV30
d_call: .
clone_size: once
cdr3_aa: CAWGRPAQLARIYEQYF
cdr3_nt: TGTGCCTGGGGACGCCCTGCCCAGTTGGCTAGGATCTACGAGCAGTACTTC

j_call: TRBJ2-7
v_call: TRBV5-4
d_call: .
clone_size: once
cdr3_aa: CASRSTGNEQYF
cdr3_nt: TGTGCCAGCAGGTCCACGGGTAACGAGCAGTACTTC

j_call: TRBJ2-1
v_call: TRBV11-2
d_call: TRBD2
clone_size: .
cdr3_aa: CASSLTSGYLNEQFF
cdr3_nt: TGTGCCAGCAGCTTGACTAGCGGGTATTTAAATGAGCAGTTCTTC

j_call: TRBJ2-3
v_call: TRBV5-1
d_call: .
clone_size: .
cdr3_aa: CASSLEGSSTDTQYF
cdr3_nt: TGCGCCAGCAGCTTGGAGGGATCTAGCACAGATACGCAGTATTTT

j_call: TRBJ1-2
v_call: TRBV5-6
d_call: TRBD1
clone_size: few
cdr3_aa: CASSPDRGHYGYTF
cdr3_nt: TGTGCCAGCAGTCCGGACAGGGGACACTATGGCTACACCTTC

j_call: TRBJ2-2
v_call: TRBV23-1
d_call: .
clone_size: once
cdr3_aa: CASSMMGGVAETGELFF
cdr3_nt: TGCGCCAGCAGCATGATGGGTGGGGTGGCGGAGACCGGGGAGCTGTTTTTT

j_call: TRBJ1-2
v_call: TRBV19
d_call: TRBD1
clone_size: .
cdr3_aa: CASRPTGQGSLNYGYTF
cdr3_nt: TGTGCCAGTAGGCCAACCGGACAGGGTTCCTTAAACTATGGCTACACCTTC

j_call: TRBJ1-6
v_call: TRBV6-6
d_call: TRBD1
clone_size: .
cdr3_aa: CASTRDRVVSPLHF
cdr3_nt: TGTGCCAGCACCCGGGACAGGGTAGTTTCACCCCTCCACTTT

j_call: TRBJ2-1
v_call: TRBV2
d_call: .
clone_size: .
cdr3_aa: CASRYLDVLGSYNEQFF
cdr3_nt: TGTGCCAGCAGATACCTCGACGTACTAGGCAGTTACAATGAGCAGTTCTTC

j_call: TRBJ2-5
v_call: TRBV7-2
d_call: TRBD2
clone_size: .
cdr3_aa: CASSFLSGGALGTQYF
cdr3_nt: TGTGCCAGCAGCTTTCTTAGCGGGGGGGCTCTTGGGACCCAGTACTTC

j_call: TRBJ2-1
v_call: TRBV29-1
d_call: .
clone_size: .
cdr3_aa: CSVVTDSRNEQFF
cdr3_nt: TGCAGCGTGGTGACGGACAGTCGCAATGAGCAGTTCTTC

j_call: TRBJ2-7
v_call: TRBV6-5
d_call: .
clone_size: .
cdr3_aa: CASSRNPYEQYF
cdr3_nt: TGTGCCAGCAGCCGCAACCCCTACGAGCAGTACTTC